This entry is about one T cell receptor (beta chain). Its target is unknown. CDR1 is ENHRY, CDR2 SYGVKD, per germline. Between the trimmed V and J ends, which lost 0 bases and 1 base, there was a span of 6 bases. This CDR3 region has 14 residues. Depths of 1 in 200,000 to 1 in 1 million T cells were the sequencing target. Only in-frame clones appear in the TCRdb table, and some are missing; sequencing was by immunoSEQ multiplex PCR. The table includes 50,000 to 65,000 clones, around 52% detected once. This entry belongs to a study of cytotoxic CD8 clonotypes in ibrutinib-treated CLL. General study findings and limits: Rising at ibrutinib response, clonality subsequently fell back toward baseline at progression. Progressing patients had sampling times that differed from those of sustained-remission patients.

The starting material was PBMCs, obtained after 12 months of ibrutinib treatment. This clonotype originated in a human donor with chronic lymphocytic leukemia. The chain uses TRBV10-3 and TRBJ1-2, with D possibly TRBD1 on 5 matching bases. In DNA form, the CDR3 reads TGTGCCATCAGTGAGTCGGGGCTTAACTATGGCTACACCTTC. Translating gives CAISESGLNYGYTF.